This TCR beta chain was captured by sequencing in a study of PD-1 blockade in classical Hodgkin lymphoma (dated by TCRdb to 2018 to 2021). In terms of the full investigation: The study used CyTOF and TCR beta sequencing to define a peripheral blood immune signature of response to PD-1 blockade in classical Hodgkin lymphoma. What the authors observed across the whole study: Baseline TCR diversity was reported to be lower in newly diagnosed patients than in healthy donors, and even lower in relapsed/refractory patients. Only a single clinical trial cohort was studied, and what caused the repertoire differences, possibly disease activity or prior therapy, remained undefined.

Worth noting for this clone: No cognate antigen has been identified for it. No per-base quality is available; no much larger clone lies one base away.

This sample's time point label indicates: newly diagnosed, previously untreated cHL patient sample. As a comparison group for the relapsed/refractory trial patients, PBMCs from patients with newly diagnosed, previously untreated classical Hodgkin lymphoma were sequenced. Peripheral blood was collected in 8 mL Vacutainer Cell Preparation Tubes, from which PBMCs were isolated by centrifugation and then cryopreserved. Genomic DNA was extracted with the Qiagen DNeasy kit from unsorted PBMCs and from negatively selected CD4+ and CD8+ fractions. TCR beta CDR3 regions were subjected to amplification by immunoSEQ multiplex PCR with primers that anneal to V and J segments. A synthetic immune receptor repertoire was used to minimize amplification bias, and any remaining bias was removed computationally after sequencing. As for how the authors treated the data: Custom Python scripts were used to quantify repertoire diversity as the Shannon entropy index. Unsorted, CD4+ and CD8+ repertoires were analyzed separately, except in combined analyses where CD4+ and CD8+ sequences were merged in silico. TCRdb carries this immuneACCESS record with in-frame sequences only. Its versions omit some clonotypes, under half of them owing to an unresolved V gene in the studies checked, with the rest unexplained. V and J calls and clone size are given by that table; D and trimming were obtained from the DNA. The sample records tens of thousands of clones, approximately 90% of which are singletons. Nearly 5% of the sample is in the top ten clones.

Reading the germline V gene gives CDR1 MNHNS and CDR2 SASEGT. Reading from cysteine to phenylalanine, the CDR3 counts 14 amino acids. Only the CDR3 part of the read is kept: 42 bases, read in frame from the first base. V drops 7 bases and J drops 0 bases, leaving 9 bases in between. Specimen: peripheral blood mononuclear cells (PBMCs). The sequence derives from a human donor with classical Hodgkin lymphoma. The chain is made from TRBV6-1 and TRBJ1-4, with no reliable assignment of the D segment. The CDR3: CASMGFATNEKLFF. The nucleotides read TGTGCCAGCATGGGTTTTGCAACTAATGAAAAACTGTTTTTT.